This passage covers 8 T cell receptor beta chains from one sample sequenced in a study of CXCR3-negative and CXCR3-positive naive CD8 T cells. Study-wide points: Relative to CXCR3-negative naive cells, CXCR3-positive naive cells had more hydrophobic TRB CDR3s.

These TCRs are of unknown antigen specificity. 5' RACE that incorporated UMI labels was used to prepare the TRB cDNA libraries. TCRdb reprocessed the 5' RACE reads, keeping one entry per CDR3 protein, no DNA. The sample totals 150,000 to 160,000 distinct CDR3 sequences. The sequencing sample was made of naive CXCR3+ CD8+ T cells from blood. Subset noted: CD45RO-CCR7+CD27+CD95- naive CD8+ T cells expressing CXCR3 (TNR3+). The receptors derive from a human donor in good health. Some clones in this sample may be carry-over from other donors' samples.

The chain employs TRBV6-5 and TRBJ2-6. Germline V gene lookup returns CDR1 MNHEY and CDR2 SVGAGI. CDR3 length: 15 amino acids. CDR3 in amino acids: CASSFGGPGANVLTF.

The chain uses TRBV7-9 and TRBJ1-1; the TRBD1 assignment by TCRdb is unverifiable without DNA. There are 15 residues in the CDR3. CDR1 is SEHNR, CDR2 FQNEAQ, per germline (reference sequence). The CDR3 spells CASSYGGPRDTEAFF.

The chain joins TRBV12-3 or TRBV12-4 to TRBJ2-1; TCRdb calls TRBD1, which cannot be checked without DNA. The CDR3 runs to 14 residues. This chain's CDR3 is CASKGAQTYNEQFF.

The rearrangement links TRBV15 to TRBJ1-5; TCRdb's D gene call, TRBD1, goes unchecked for lack of DNA. Germline values: CDR1 LNHNV, CDR2 YYDKDF (reference sequence). This CDR3 contains 14 residues. The CDR3 protein is CATSRGQVNQPQHF.

The chain recombines TRBV13 with TRBJ2-5. Germline V lookup: CDR1 PRHDT, CDR2 FYEKMQ (reference sequence). CDR3 length: 13 residues. CDR3 sequence: CASSLGWWETQYF.

The chain carries TRBV28 and TRBJ2-7. The germline V gene has CDR1 MDHEN and CDR2 SYDVKM. CDR3 length equals 14 residues. The chain's CDR3 is CASSFLGSSYEQYF.

CDR3 sequence: CASSLATSGRRYEQFF. This chain links TRBV12-3 or TRBV12-4 with TRBJ2-1; TCRdb calls TRBD2, which cannot be checked without DNA. The CDR3 is 16 residues long.

The rearrangement uses TRBV10-1 and TRBJ1-1. Per germline, CDR1 WNHNN and CDR2 SYGVQD (reference sequence). This CDR3 has 14 residues. This CDR3 reads CASSDNRQNTEAFF.